This T cell receptor (beta chain) was captured in a study of Graves' ophthalmopathy and Graves' hyperthyroidism. Germline V gene sequence: CDR1 SGHTA, CDR2 FQGNSA. The CDR3 totals 15 residues. The germline V and J ends were trimmed by 5 bases and 0 bases, with 11 bases remaining between them. The authors amplified TCR beta CDR3 regions from RNA transcripts. HTBI-primed RT-PCR formed the first round, and a multiplex PCR formed the second. TCRdb analysed the multiplex PCR reads with MiXCR anew, one entry per CDR3 protein. This table has about 1.2 million distinct CDR3 sequences, about two fifths appearing once. This clonotype has just a few counts. Hyperthyroidism cases were recent diagnoses of under 2 months' duration in people aged 18 to 65.

The receptor was isolated from an adult man with Graves' hyperthyroidism. Sample: peripheral blood or thyroid tissue (not recorded which). The chain uses TRBV7-2 and TRBJ1-5; a weak D match, TRBD1 (6 bases). The DNA for the CDR3 is TGTGCCAGCAGCCCAGGGGATTATAGCAATCAGCCCCAGCATTTT. It is translated as CASSPGDYSNQPQHF.